This entry describes one T cell receptor (beta chain). In the authors' workflow: Reference gene primer amplification gave nucleated cell count estimates. Assay: immunoSEQ multiplex PCR; the TCRdb copy retains only in-frame clones and omits some. Clonal size and the V and J genes are those of that table, whereas D and trimming came from the DNA. This sample carries 110,000 to 150,000 clones, about 86% of them seen once, and the ten largest clones take about 8%. These data originate in a study of blood T cell repertoires in COVID-19. Overall study: Some COVID-19 samples were acute and others convalescent; all came from the United States, Italy and Spain. The analysed material was cDNA or gDNA that came from T cells, B-cell-depleted T cells, or PBMCs.

With 4 bases removed from V and 2 bases from J, the gap between germline ends came to 13 bases. The germline CDR1 and CDR2 sequences are SGHRS and YFSETQ. The CDR3 runs to 15 residues. The V and J genes are TRBV5-1 and TRBJ2-1, with D perhaps matching TRBD2 (5 bases). This sequence originates from a human donor in a cohort sampled during active COVID-19. Sample: peripheral blood. CDR3 loop: CASSRESGAYNEQFF. The CDR3 coding sequence is TGCGCCAGCAGCCGCGAGTCCGGGGCCTACAATGAGCAGTTCTTC.